A single TCR beta chain is shown here with its context. This sample was included in a study of monozygotic twins with inflammatory bowel disease. Germline V gene lookup returns CDR1 SGHVS and CDR2 FQNEAQ. The CDR3 runs 16 residues. TCRdb reprocessed the 5' RACE reads and reports one entry per CDR3 protein, with no DNA. Seen in this sample are about 160,000 distinct CDR3 sequences; the ten most common clones hold just under 7.5%. The TCR sequence derives from a human donor with ulcerative colitis or Crohn's disease, or a healthy co-twin of an affected twin (not recorded which). Sequenced sample: blood. The chain employs TRBV7-8 and TRBJ1-5; TCRdb calls TRBD1, which cannot be checked without DNA. The CDR3: CASSPAGTGGYQPQHF.